What follows are 27 T cell receptor beta chains derived from one specimen sequenced in a study of blood T cell repertoires in COVID-19. Generated by immunoSEQ multiplex PCR, the TCRdb table keeps only in-frame clones and is missing some. The sample records 200,000 or so clones, 88% being singletons. The sequenced sample was peripheral blood. The receptors were gathered from a man aged 70 or older with acute or convalescent COVID-19.

This chain uses TRBV6-2 or TRBV6-3 with TRBJ2-5; 14 positions match TRBD2. V lost 4 bases to trimming and J lost 3 bases; unmatched junction nucleotides: 7. CDR1 and CDR2 from the germline V gene are MNHEY and SVGEGT. The CDR3 covers 17 residues. For the CDR3, the DNA is TGTGCCAGCAGTTCCCGACTAGCGGGAGGGCCCGAAGAGACCCAGTACTTC. Translation: CASSSRLAGGPEETQYF.

The chain combines TRBV6-5 with TRBJ2-2; 9 nucleotides align to TRBD1. This CDR3 is built from 13 residues. Looked up from germline, CDR1 is MNHEY and CDR2 is SVGAGI. Trimming cost V 6 bases and J 6 bases; bases outside gene matches: 2. CDR3 sequence: CASSDRGAGELFF. The CDR3, as DNA: TGTGCCAGCAGCGACAGGGGGGCCGGGGAGCTGTTTTTT.

The chain couples TRBV19 to TRBJ1-5; tentative D call: TRBD1 (5 bases). The germline V gene encodes CDR1 LNHDA and CDR2 SQIVND (reference sequence). This CDR3 has 15 amino acids. With 3 bases removed from V and 7 bases from J, the gap between germline ends came to 16 bases. Written as DNA, the CDR3 is TGTGCCAGTAGTATCATTGGGCAGGGTGGCCAGCCCCAGCATTTT. The encoded protein is CASSIIGQGGQPQHF.

The CDR3 DNA follows: TGTGCCAGCAGTCAGGGTGGCAATGAGCAGTTCTTC. As protein: CASSQGGNEQFF. J is TRBJ2-1 and V is TRBV12-3 or TRBV12-4; tentative D call: TRBD1 (5 bases). This CDR3 is 12 amino acids long. V lost 5 bases, J lost 6 bases, and 8 bases lay in between.

The V and J genes are TRBV29-1 and TRBJ2-3, with D tentatively TRBD2 (6 bases). V was shortened by 1 base and J by 5 bases, with 16 bases between the two germline ends. Per the germline V gene, CDR1 is SQVTM and CDR2 is ANQGSEA. This CDR3 comprises 15 residues. The CDR3 protein is CSVEGDSRGGDTQYF. The CDR3, as DNA: TGCAGCGTTGAAGGGGACTCCCGGGGTGGAGATACGCAGTATTTT.

This clone was observed a few times. The chain is built from TRBV5-1 and TRBJ2-7, with a weak D call TRBD2 (6 bases). Germline CDR1 and CDR2: SGHRS and YFSETQ. V shed 2 bases and J shed 3 bases, with 15 bases lying between them. The CDR3 length is 15 residues. In nucleotides, the CDR3 is TGCGCCAGCAGCTTTGGGGCGGGACCCCTCTACGAGCAGTACTTC. It specifies CASSFGAGPLYEQYF.

V is TRBV10-1 and J is TRBJ1-2, with a weak D call TRBD1 (6 bases). CDR3 length: 17 residues. Germline V gene sequence: CDR1 WNHNN, CDR2 SYGVQD (reference sequence). V lost 2 bases and J lost 0, with 16 bases in between. The CDR3 sequence is CASSETEGEPPNYGYTF. The CDR3 coding sequence is TGCGCCAGCAGTGAGACCGAGGGGGAGCCACCTAACTATGGCTACACCTTC.

This clone has just a few counts. The identical CDR3 is also encoded by other nucleotide sequences in the sample. The chain combines TRBV5-1 with TRBJ2-1; 9 bases match TRBD2. The germline CDR1 and CDR2 sequences are SGHRS and YFSETQ. There are 16 residues in the CDR3. V trimming: 4 bases; J trimming: 0 bases; junction bases outside the gene matches: 5. The CDR3 DNA follows: TGCGCCAGCAGCCTGACTAGCGGCAGCTCCTACAATGAGCAGTTCTTC. Its translation is CASSLTSGSSYNEQFF.

The CDR3: CAMGQGADQPQHF. Here the CDR3 DNA reads TGTGCCATGGGACAGGGGGCGGACCAGCCCCAGCATTTT. This chain uses TRBV10-3 with TRBJ1-5, with 12 bases identical to TRBD1. V lost 9 bases and J lost 7; bases outside the gene matches: 4. The CDR3 sequence is 13 residues long. Looked up from germline, CDR1 is ENHRY and CDR2 is SYGVKD.

The chain has TRBV7-9 and TRBJ2-1; D not resolved. The CDR3 is 15 amino acids. CDR1 is SEHNR, CDR2 FQNEAQ, per germline (reference sequence). Trimming shortened V by 2 bases and J by 0 bases, and 8 bases separated the two germline ends. CDR3: CASSLISVSYNEQFF. The DNA of the CDR3 is TGTGCCAGCAGCTTAATTTCAGTCTCCTACAATGAGCAGTTCTTC.

CDR3 loop: CASTRDRGGTGELFF. The CDR3 bases are TGTGCCAGCACCCGCGACAGGGGAGGGACCGGGGAGCTGTTTTTT. This chain links TRBV6-5 with TRBJ2-2; possibly TRBD1 for D (8 bases). The CDR3 covers 15 residues. The ends were cut back, 7 bases at V and 5 bases at J, with 17 bases in the middle. CDR1 and CDR2 from the germline V gene are MNHEY and SVGAGI.

The rearrangement uses TRBV18 and TRBJ2-3; maybe TRBD2 (6 bases). V was pared by 8 bases and J by 0 bases, with 12 bases between. The CDR3 sequence is 14 residues long. CDR1 is KGHSH, CDR2 LQKENI, per germline. The CDR3 DNA sequence: TGTGCCAGCGTGGGACTTACTAGCACAGATACGCAGTATTTT. Its translation: CASVGLTSTDTQYF.

The chain joins TRBV6-2 or TRBV6-3 to TRBJ1-1, with TRBD1 matching over 10 bases. The CDR3 has 15 amino acids. Germline V gene lookup returns CDR1 MNHEY and CDR2 SVGEGT. V shed 5 bases and J 7 bases; nucleotides not matched to a gene: 10. CDR3 loop: CASSIPLDRGGEAFF. The CDR3 bases are TGTGCCAGCAGTATTCCCTTGGACAGGGGGGGTGAAGCTTTCTTT.

The rearrangement joins TRBV28 to TRBJ2-1; D not certain. CDR3 length equals 13 residues. Trimming stripped 2 bases from V and 6 bases from J, with 8 bases between. Germline V lookup: CDR1 MDHEN, CDR2 SYDVKM. CDR3 in DNA: TGTGCCAGCAGTTTACCCCACAGCAATGAGCAGTTCTTC. Protein sequence: CASSLPHSNEQFF.

The V gene is TRBV25-1, the J gene TRBJ1-1; possible D gene TRBD1, 5 bases. Trimming removed 0 bases from V and 3 bases from J, with 11 bases in between. The CDR3 contains 15 residues. Germline assignment: CDR1 MGHDK and CDR2 SYGVNS. The DNA of the CDR3 is TGTGCCAGCAGTGAATACGGGACTTCTGACACTGAAGCTTTCTTT. It specifies CASSEYGTSDTEAFF. Combining the CDR3 with reference TRBV25-1 and TRBJ1-1 gives the whole variable domain EADIYQTPRYLVIGTGKKITLECSQTMGHDKMYWYQQDPGMELHLIHYSYGVNSTEKGDLSSESTVSRIRTEHFPLTLESARPSHTSQYLCASSEYGTSDTEAFFGQGTRLTVV.

This clone has a single count. This chain connects TRBV18 to TRBJ2-1; 7 bases are a match to TRBD2. The V gene end was trimmed by 1 base and the J gene end by 6 bases; junction bases not matched to a gene: 6. The CDR3 totals 15 residues. Germline CDR1 KGHSH, CDR2 LQKENI. CDR3 nucleotide sequence: TGTGCCAGCTCACCACAAGCGGGCGGGGGCAATGAGCAGTTCTTC. Translated: CASSPQAGGGNEQFF.

V gene TRBV10-3 combines with J gene TRBJ1-2, with D unclear. Trimming shortened V by 2 bases and J by 9 bases, and 7 bases separated the two germline ends. The CDR3 runs 11 residues. Looked up from germline, CDR1 is ENHRY and CDR2 is SYGVKD. The CDR3 DNA follows: TGTGCCATCAGTGAGACACAAAGCTACACCTTC. Protein sequence: CAISETQSYTF.

The chain uses TRBV27 and TRBJ1-1, with 8 bases lining up with TRBD1. This CDR3 contains 15 residues. Germline-derived CDR1 and CDR2 are MNHEY and SMNVEV (reference sequence). V dropped 5 bases and J dropped 5; count of bases not matched to a gene: 10. The CDR3 protein is CASSLGQGGLTEAFF. CDR3 bases: TGTGCCAGCAGTCTAGGACAGGGTGGGCTGACTGAAGCTTTCTTT.

This rearrangement joins TRBV29-1 to TRBJ1-4; 8 bases are a match to TRBD1. Unmatched junction bases numbered 7, after V lost 6 bases and J lost 7 bases. Germline V gives CDR1 SQVTM, CDR2 ANQGSEA. The CDR3 contains 13 residues. CDR3 residues: CSVRTGWVEKLFF. In DNA, the CDR3 is TGCAGCGTGAGGACAGGGTGGGTTGAAAAACTGTTTTTT.

This rearrangement joins TRBV25-1 to TRBJ1-1, with TRBD1 as a possible D gene (5 bases). There are 12 residues in the CDR3. Deletions cut 10 bases from V and 6 bases from J, with 15 bases between. In germline, CDR1 is MGHDK, CDR2 SYGVNS. The DNA of the CDR3 is TGTGCCACCACTCAGGGTAATGCTGAAGCTTTCTTT. It yields the protein CATTQGNAEAFF.

The V gene is TRBV9, the J gene TRBJ1-4, with TRBD1 identical over 11 bases. There are 15 residues in the CDR3. With V trimmed by 3 bases and J by 8 bases, 6 bases remained unmatched. Germline V gene data show CDR1 as SGDLS and CDR2 as YYNGEE. The CDR3, as DNA: TGTGCCAGCAGCGCGGGGGACAGGGGGATAGAAAAACTGTTTTTT. This translates into CASSAGDRGIEKLFF.

The chain combines TRBV5-6 with TRBJ1-2, with 10 bases that match TRBD1. Germline V lookup: CDR1 SGHDT, CDR2 YYEEEE. The CDR3 totals 12 residues. J was trimmed by 13 bases and V by 4 bases; bases with no gene match: 7. CDR3 nucleotides: TGTGCCAGCAGCCAGAGGACAGGGGGACTCACCTTC. Protein: CASSQRTGGLTF.

The count of this clone is one. Different DNA sequences within this sample yield the same CDR3. V usage is TRBV27 and J usage is TRBJ2-5; a possible D gene is TRBD2 (6 bases). CDR3 length: 13 amino acids. Germline-derived CDR1 and CDR2 are MNHEY and SMNVEV (reference sequence). V was shortened by 1 base and J by 4 bases, with 7 bases between the two germline ends. CDR3: CASSLLGGETQYF. The CDR3 DNA is TGTGCCAGCAGTTTATTGGGAGGAGAGACCCAGTACTTC.

The CDR3 reads CASSSQTGVAYEQYF. As DNA, the CDR3 is TGTGCCAGCAGTTCCCAGACAGGGGTTGCCTACGAGCAGTACTTC. The chain employs TRBV6-5 and TRBJ2-7; 8 bases line up with TRBD1. Germline V lookup: CDR1 MNHEY, CDR2 SVGAGI. Trimming cost V 4 bases and J 2 bases; bases outside gene matches: 7. CDR3 length equals 15 residues.

This chain links TRBV9 with TRBJ2-2; D gene uncertain. V was cut by 0 bases and J by 9 bases, with 3 bases left in between. Germline CDR1 reads SGDLS; CDR2 reads YYNGEE. The length of the CDR3 is 11 residues. The chain's CDR3 is CASSVGRELFF. For the CDR3, the DNA is TGTGCCAGCAGCGTAGGTAGGGAGCTGTTTTTT.

The CDR3 DNA sequence: TGTGCCAGCAGTTTAATCGAGTCTTGGGGAGTGGGGATGAGCAATCAGCCCCAGCATTTT. It translates to CASSLIESWGVGMSNQPQHF. This chain connects TRBV28 to TRBJ1-5; D unresolved. CDR3 size: 20 residues. V lost 2 bases and J lost 1, with 24 bases in between. Germline V gene lookup returns CDR1 MDHEN and CDR2 SYDVKM.

The V call is TRBV10-3, the J call TRBJ2-1; possible D gene TRBD1, 5 bases. CDR3 length equals 12 residues. Germline V gene data show CDR1 as ENHRY and CDR2 as SYGVKD. Between the trimmed V and J ends, which lost 2 bases and 10 bases, there was a span of 9 bases. The CDR3 loop is CAISEPKGEQFF. CDR3 nucleotides: TGTGCCATCAGTGAGCCAAAGGGGGAGCAGTTCTTC.